The next 15 T cell receptor beta chains were all read from a single sample in a study of cytomegalovirus exposure and HLA in healthy donors. Sequencing was performed with immunoSEQ multiplex PCR; in TCRdb, only in-frame clones are kept and a portion is missing. Here the sample spans 100,000 to 120,000 clones, 88% being singletons. Sample: PBMCs. Receptors originate from a woman aged 30 to 39 in good health and CMV-seropositive.

The rearrangement uses TRBV6-6 and TRBJ2-1; D remains unclear. The V end was cut by 0 bases, the J end by 7 bases, with 10 bases between. Germline V gene sequence: CDR1 MNHNY, CDR2 SVGAGI (reference sequence). This CDR3 comprises 14 residues. CDR3: CASSYSNPGNEQFF. In DNA, the CDR3 is TGTGCCAGCAGTTACTCGAATCCCGGGAATGAGCAGTTCTTC.

The chain carries TRBV11-2 and TRBJ2-5; a weak D match, TRBD2 (6 bases). Trimming removed 5 bases from V and 5 bases from J, with 15 bases in between. CDR3 length equals 14 residues. Germline V CDR1 and CDR2: SGHAT, FQNNGV. CDR3 bases: TGTGCCAGCAGCCTGCCGGGACTCCCCGAGACCCAGTACTTC. Protein product: CASSLPGLPETQYF.

This chain connects TRBV7-2 to TRBJ2-2; 16 bases align to TRBD2. V was clipped by 4 bases and J by 5 bases; unmatched bases: 7. Germline values: CDR1 SGHTA, CDR2 FQGNSA. The CDR3 contains 18 residues. The CDR3 spells CASSSGTSGRVRTGELFF. The CDR3 DNA is TGTGCCAGCAGCTCAGGGACTAGCGGGAGGGTTCGGACCGGGGAGCTGTTTTTT.

V and J are TRBV7-6 and TRBJ2-1; 7 bases match TRBD1. Losses at the gene ends were 5 bases for V and 4 bases for J; bases not matched to a gene: 8. This CDR3 contains 15 residues. Per germline, CDR1 SGHVS and CDR2 FNYEAQ. The CDR3 here is CASSQGQSRYNEQFF. Here the CDR3 DNA reads TGTGCCAGCAGCCAGGGACAGTCTCGGTACAATGAGCAGTTCTTC.

The table lists this clone with a few counts. The V gene is TRBV30, the J gene TRBJ1-1; the D gene is possibly TRBD1 (5 bases). CDR3 size: 11 residues. V was clipped by 7 bases and J by 5 bases, with 11 bases between them. CDR1 is GTSNPN, CDR2 SVGIG, per germline (reference sequence). The DNA for the CDR3 is TGTGCCTCCGATAAGGGGACTGAAGCTTTCTTT. It is translated as CASDKGTEAFF.

This sequence joins TRBV9 and TRBJ2-1; maybe TRBD2 (5 bases). The V gene's germline CDR1 is SGDLS and CDR2 YYNGEE. The CDR3 contains 15 residues. Trimming stripped 1 base from V and 7 bases from J, with 15 bases between. CDR3 region: CASSVKGLPSNEQFF. Here the CDR3 DNA reads TGTGCCAGCAGCGTAAAAGGACTGCCGTCGAATGAGCAGTTCTTC.

The chain joins TRBV5-1 to TRBJ2-5; TRBD2 agrees at 7 bases. Trimming removed 0 bases from V and 5 bases from J; junction bases left unmatched: 10. The CDR3 has 16 residues. Germline V CDR1 and CDR2: SGHRS, YFSETQ. The CDR3 reads CASSLEPAGIGETQYF. The CDR3 DNA is TGCGCCAGCAGCTTGGAGCCAGCGGGAATTGGGGAGACCCAGTACTTC. Variable domain in full (rest from reference TRBV5-1 and TRBJ2-5): KAGVTQTPRYLIKTRGQQVTLSCSPISGHRSVSWYQQTPGQGLQFLFEYFSETQRNKGNFPGRFSGRQFSNSRSEMNVSTLELGDSALYLCASSLEPAGIGETQYFGPGTRLLVL.

This chain joins TRBV7-2 and TRBJ2-3; tentatively, D is TRBD1 (5 bases). With 5 bases removed from V and 3 bases from J, the gap between germline ends came to 9 bases. The germline gives CDR1 SGHTA, CDR2 FQGNSA. CDR3 length: 13 residues. This chain's CDR3 is CASSPTETDTQYF. The CDR3 DNA sequence: TGTGCCAGCAGCCCGACAGAGACAGATACGCAGTATTTT.

The chain joins TRBV2 to TRBJ2-3; 9 bases are shared with TRBD2. The V and J ends lost 2 bases and 5 bases, in that order; junction bases with no gene match: 5. Germline CDR1 reads SNHLY; CDR2 reads FYNNEI. The CDR3 consists of 15 residues. The CDR3 coding sequence is TGTGCCAGCAGTGAATTAGCGGGAGCTGAAGATACGCAGTATTTT. Encoded protein: CASSELAGAEDTQYF.

This chain uses TRBV11-2 with TRBJ2-2, with 10 nucleotides matching TRBD1. Germline V gene lookup returns CDR1 SGHAT and CDR2 FQNNGV. Trimming at V came to 5 bases and at J to 6 bases, leaving 9 bases not matched to a gene. The CDR3 has 16 amino acids. The CDR3 bases are TGTGCCAGCAGCGCTTACCGGGACAGGGGCCCCGGGGAGCTGTTTTTT. It translates to CASSAYRDRGPGELFF.

The chain carries TRBV18 and TRBJ2-3; 7 nucleotides agree with TRBD2. The V and J ends lost 5 bases and 1 base, in that order; junction bases with no gene match: 9. CDR1 is KGHSH and CDR2 is LQKENI in the germline V gene. The CDR3 is 16 residues long. DNA for the CDR3: TGTGCCAGCTCAGTGTGGGAGGGCCCTCGCACAGATACGCAGTATTTT. Amino acids: CASSVWEGPRTDTQYF.

There are many counts of this clone. CDR3 region: CASSYAGNSNQPQHF. CDR3 coding DNA: TGTGCCAGCAGTTACGCGGGCAACAGCAATCAGCCCCAGCATTTT. V is TRBV6-6 and J is TRBJ1-5; D not resolved. The CDR3 sequence is 15 residues long. Trimming cost V 2 bases and J 1 base, with 9 bases left between them. Germline CDR1 reads MNHNY; CDR2 reads SVGAGI (reference sequence).

This clone has a handful of counts. CDR3 coding DNA: TGTGCCAGTAGTAACAGGGGTGGCTACACCTTC. This codes for CASSNRGGYTF. The gene calls are TRBV19 and TRBJ1-2; 7 bases match TRBD1. The V gene's germline CDR1 is LNHDA and CDR2 SQIVND (reference sequence). Trimming cost V 4 bases and J 7 bases; bases outside gene matches: 0. The CDR3 sequence is 11 residues long. The full variable domain, completed using reference TRBV19 and TRBJ1-2, is DGGITQSPKYLFRKEGQNVTLSCEQNLNHDAMYWYRQDPGQGLRLIYYSQIVNDFQKGDIAEGYSVSREKKESFPLTVTSAQKNPTAFYLCASSNRGGYTFGSGTRLTVV.

This rearrangement joins TRBV6-1 to TRBJ2-5, with D perhaps matching TRBD2 (7 bases). V lost 5 bases, J lost 1 base, and 14 bases lay in between. The CDR3 runs to 15 residues. The V gene's germline CDR1 is MNHNS and CDR2 SASEGT. The CDR3 region has the DNA TGTGCCAGCAGTCTCAGTGCGGGGGCCCAAGAGACCCAGTACTTC. It encodes CASSLSAGAQETQYF.

In its sample, this clone was seen once. The chain is built from TRBV30 and TRBJ2-7; possibly TRBD1 for D (6 bases). Trimming removed 2 bases from V and 6 bases from J, with 14 bases in between. Germline V CDR1 and CDR2: GTSNPN, SVGIG (reference sequence). The CDR3 consists of 13 residues. CDR3 residues: CAWSPQGNAEQYF. For the CDR3, the DNA is TGTGCCTGGAGTCCTCAGGGGAATGCCGAGCAGTACTTC.